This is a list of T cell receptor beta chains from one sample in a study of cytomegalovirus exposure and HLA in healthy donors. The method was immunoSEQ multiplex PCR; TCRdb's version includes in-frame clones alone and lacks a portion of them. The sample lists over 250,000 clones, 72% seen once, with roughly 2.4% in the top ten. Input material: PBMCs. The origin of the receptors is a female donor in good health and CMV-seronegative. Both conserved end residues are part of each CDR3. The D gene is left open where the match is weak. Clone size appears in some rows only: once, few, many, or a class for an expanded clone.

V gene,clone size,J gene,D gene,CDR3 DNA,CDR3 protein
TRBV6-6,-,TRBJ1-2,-,TGTGCCAGCAGTGATGACACCGACTATGGCTACACCTTC,CASSDDTDYGYTF
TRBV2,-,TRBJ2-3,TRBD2,TGTGCCAGCAGTGAAGCGCCGGGGGGGGCTTCTGGCACAGATACGCAGTATTTT,CASSEAPGGASGTDTQYF
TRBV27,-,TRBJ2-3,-,TGTGCCAGCAGTCGTCCGGGATTTAGCACAGATACGCAGTATTTT,CASSRPGFSTDTQYF
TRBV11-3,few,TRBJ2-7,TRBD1,TGTGCCAGCAGCGGGGGACAGCAACCCGTTTACGAGCAGTACTTC,CASSGGQQPVYEQYF
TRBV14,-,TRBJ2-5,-,TGTGCCAGCAGCCATACGACTAGCCAAGAGACCCAGTACTTC,CASSHTTSQETQYF
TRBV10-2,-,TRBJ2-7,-,TGCGCCAGCAGTGAAGGACAAGGATACGAGCAGTACTTC,CASSEGQGYEQYF
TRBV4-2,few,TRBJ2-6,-,TGTGCCAGCAGCCAACCCTTAGGGGGGGCTGGGGCCAACGTCCTGACTTTC,CASSQPLGGAGANVLTF
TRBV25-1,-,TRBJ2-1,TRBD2,TGTGCCTCAGGACTAGCGGAATACAATGAGCAGTTCTTC,CASGLAEYNEQFF
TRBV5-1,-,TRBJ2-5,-,TGCGCCAGCAGCTTCGCACAGGGGGAGGGTCAAGAGACCCAGTACTTC,CASSFAQGEGQETQYF
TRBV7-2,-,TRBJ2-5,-,TGTGCCAGCAGCTACCAGGGATCAGAGACCCAGTACTTC,CASSYQGSETQYF
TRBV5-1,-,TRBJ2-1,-,TGCGCCAGCAGCTTGATTGGCTTGGGGAGCTCCTACGAGCAGTTCTTC,CASSLIGLGSSYEQFF
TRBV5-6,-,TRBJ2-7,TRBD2,TGTGCCAGCAGCACTAGCGTACGGTACTCCTACGAGCAGTACTTC,CASSTSVRYSYEQYF
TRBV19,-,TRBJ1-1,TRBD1,TGTGCCAGTAGTAGAACTTCCGGAGCGAGGGGGCAACATGAAGCTTTCTTT,CASSRTSGARGQHEAFF
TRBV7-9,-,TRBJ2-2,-,TGTGCCAGCAGCTTACCCCCGAGGACCGGGGAGCTGTTTTTT,CASSLPPRTGELFF
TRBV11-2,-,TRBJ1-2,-,TGTGCCAGCAGCGGACGGGACAATAGGGGCTATGGCTACACCTTC,CASSGRDNRGYGYTF
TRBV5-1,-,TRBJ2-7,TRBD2,TGCGCCAGCAGCTTGGGACTAGCGTTTTCCTACGAGCAGTACTTC,CASSLGLAFSYEQYF
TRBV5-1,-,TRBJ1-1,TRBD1,TGCGCCAGCAGCTTGGTCCTCACAGGGGGTACTGAAGCTTTCTTT,CASSLVLTGGTEAFF
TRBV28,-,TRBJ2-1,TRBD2,TGTGCCAGCAGTCCCCAACTAGCGCCGAACTCCTACAATGAGCAGTTCTTC,CASSPQLAPNSYNEQFF
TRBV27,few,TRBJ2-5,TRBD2,TGTGCCAGCAGTTTCAATCAAGCGGGAGGGCCGAGTGAGCAGTACTTC,CASSFNQAGGPSEQYF
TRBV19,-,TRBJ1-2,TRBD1,TGTGCCAGTAGTCCCAGGGGGCCCTATGGCTACACCTTC,CASSPRGPYGYTF
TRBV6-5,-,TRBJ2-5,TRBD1,TGTGCCAGCAGGGGACAGGGCTTGGAGACCCAGTACTTC,CASRGQGLETQYF
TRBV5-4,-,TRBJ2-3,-,TGTGCCAGCAGTTCCTCCGCAGATACGCAGTATTTT,CASSSSADTQYF
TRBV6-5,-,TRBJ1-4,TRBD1,TGTGCCAGCAGTTACTCGAGCAGGGGGCTCGGTGAAAAACTGTTTTTT,CASSYSSRGLGEKLFF
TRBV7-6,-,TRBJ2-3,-,TGTGCCAGCAGCTCGGCCGGGACAAGTTCCACAGATACGCAGTATTTT,CASSSAGTSSTDTQYF
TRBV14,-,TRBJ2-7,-,TGTGCCAGCAGCCGAATGGGAGCCAGCTCCTACGAGCAGTACTTC,CASSRMGASSYEQYF
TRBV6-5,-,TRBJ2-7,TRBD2,TGTGCCAGCAGTGAAGCGGGAGAAGAGCAGTACTTC,CASSEAGEEQYF
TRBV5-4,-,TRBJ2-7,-,TGTGCCAGCAGCTTCCGCGGGAACGTAGGCGAGCAGTACTTC,CASSFRGNVGEQYF
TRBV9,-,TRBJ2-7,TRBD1,TGTGCCAGCAGCGTGGGACAGCGGAGCTACGAGCAGTACTTC,CASSVGQRSYEQYF
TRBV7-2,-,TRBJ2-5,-,TGTGCCAGCAGCCCCAGGGTCAGGGCTGGGGAGACCCAGTACTTC,CASSPRVRAGETQYF
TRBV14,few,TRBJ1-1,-,TGTGCCAGCAGCCAAGCATGGGGGGGGGCCCCGGATATGAACACTGAAGCTTTCTTT,CASSQAWGGAPDMNTEAFF
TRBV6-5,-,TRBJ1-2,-,TGTGCCAGCAGTGAAGTTGGAGTCTCCTATGGCTACACCTTC,CASSEVGVSYGYTF
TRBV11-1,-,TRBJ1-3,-,TGTGCCAGCAGTAAACAGGGTTCTGGAAACACCATATATTTT,CASSKQGSGNTIYF
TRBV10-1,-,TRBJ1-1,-,TGCGCCAGCAGTGATTCGGGTGTTGGCACTGAAGCTTTCTTT,CASSDSGVGTEAFF
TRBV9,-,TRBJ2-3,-,TGTGCCAGCAGCGTAGCGGGAGTGCCCACAGATACGCAGTATTTT,CASSVAGVPTDTQYF
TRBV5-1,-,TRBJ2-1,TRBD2,TGCGCCAGCAGCTTGTCTAGCGGGAGGGCGGGGAATGAGCAGTTCTTC,CASSLSSGRAGNEQFF
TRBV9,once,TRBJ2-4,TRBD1,TGTGCCAGCAGCGTAGCAGGGGGCCTGGACATTCAGTACTTC,CASSVAGGLDIQYF
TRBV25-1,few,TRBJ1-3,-,TGTGCCAGCAGTGAATTGGCGGGTGGAAACACCATATATTTT,CASSELAGGNTIYF
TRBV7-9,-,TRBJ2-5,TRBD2,TGTGCCAGCACCTCAAACGGCGGGAGAGGCGAGACCCAGTACTTC,CASTSNGGRGETQYF
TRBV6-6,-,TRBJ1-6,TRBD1,TGTGCCAGCAGTTACGGGACAGGGAGGGGTTCACCCCTCCACTTT,CASSYGTGRGSPLHF
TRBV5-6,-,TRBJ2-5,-,TGTGCCAGCAGCTTGGTCTTCGGGGATCAAGAGACCCAGTACTTC,CASSLVFGDQETQYF
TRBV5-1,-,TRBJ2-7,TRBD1,TGCGCCAGCAGCTTGGGGGACAGGGGGCCCGAGCAGTACTTC,CASSLGDRGPEQYF
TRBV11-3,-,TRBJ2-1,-,TGTGCCAGCAGCCCCGACACCCATGAGCAGTTCTTC,CASSPDTHEQFF